The T cell receptor beta chain described here comes from a study of OX40 agonist ivuxolimab in advanced cancers. Profiled with immunoSEQ multiplex PCR; TCRdb holds only in-frame clones, not every one. The data show around 58,000 clones, with 80% to 90% seen just once and about 5.1% held by the top ten. V dropped 0 bases and J dropped 4; count of bases not matched to a gene: 7. CDR1 and CDR2 from the germline V gene are SGHNT and YYREEE (reference sequence). CDR3 length equals 17 residues. The chain combines TRBV5-4 with TRBJ2-5; 12 bases align to TRBD2. The receptor's source is an adult with an advanced solid tumor such as melanoma, head and neck, liver or kidney cancer. This sample comprised CD4+ or CD8+ T cells sorted from blood, obtained in a trial of the OX40 agonist ivuxolimab. CDR3 protein: CASSLGTPGLAGETQYF. CDR3 DNA: TGTGCCAGCAGCTTGGGTACTCCGGGACTAGCGGGAGAGACCCAGTACTTC.